Sequencing of this T cell receptor beta chain was carried out in a study of T cell responses to AZD1222 COVID-19 vaccine. The germline gives CDR1 MDHEN, CDR2 SYDVKM. Trimming removed 4 bases at V and 4 bases at J, with 5 bases between. This CDR3 has 11 amino acids. This clone was counted only a few times. This sample includes further DNA sequences coding for the same CDR3. Repertoires were generated with immunoSEQ multiplex PCR, while TCRdb's copy carries only in-frame clones and drops some. This table has 150,000 to 200,000 clones, around 94% appearing once. The rearrangement links TRBV28 to TRBJ2-7; unclear D gene. Here the sequenced sample was peripheral blood, taken 28 days after the second AZD1222 dose. The source of this sequence is an adult who received the AZD1222 COVID-19 vaccine. The CDR3 DNA reads TGTGCCAGCAGTTCCGAGTACGAGCAGTACTTC. As protein: CASSSEYEQYF. Together with reference TRBV28 and TRBJ2-7, the CDR3 gives the full variable domain: DVKVTQSSRYLVKRTGEKVFLECVQDMDHENMFWYRQDPGLGLRLIYFSYDVKMKEKGDIPEGYSVSREKKERFSLILESASTNQTSMYLCASSSEYEQYFGPGTRLTVT.